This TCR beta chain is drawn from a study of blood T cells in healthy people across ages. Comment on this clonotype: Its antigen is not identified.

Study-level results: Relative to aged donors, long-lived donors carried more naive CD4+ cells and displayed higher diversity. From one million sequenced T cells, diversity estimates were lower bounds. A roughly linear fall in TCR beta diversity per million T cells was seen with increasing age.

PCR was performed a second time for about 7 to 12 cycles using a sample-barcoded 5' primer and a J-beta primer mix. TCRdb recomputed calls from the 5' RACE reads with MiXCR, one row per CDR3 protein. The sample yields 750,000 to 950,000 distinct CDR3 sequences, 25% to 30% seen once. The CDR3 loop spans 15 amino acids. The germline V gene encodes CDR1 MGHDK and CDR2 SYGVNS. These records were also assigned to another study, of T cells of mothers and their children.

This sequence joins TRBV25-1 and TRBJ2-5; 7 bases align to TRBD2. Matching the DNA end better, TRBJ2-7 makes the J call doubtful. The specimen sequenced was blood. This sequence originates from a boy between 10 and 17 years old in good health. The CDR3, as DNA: TGTGCCAGCAGTGGGGCGGCGGGGGAGTCCTACGAGCAGTACTTC. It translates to CASSGAAGESYEQYF.